Shown below are 23 T cell receptor beta chains from a single sample sequenced in a study of shared clonotypes between healthy human individuals. The method was immunoSEQ multiplex PCR; TCRdb's version includes in-frame clones alone and lacks a portion of them. This table has a few million clones, 85% to 95% appearing once. Sequenced sample: naive CD4+ T cells sorted from blood. Subset defined: CD45RA+ positively selected. The receptor source for this set is a man between 18 and 29 years old in good health.

This chain connects TRBV30 to TRBJ2-3; D is tentatively TRBD1 or TRBD2 (5 bases each). Germline V gives CDR1 GTSNPN, CDR2 SVGIG (reference sequence). V shed 4 bases and J shed 2 bases, with 16 bases lying between them. The CDR3 length is 15 residues. This CDR3 reads CAWISGPTNTDTQYF. In DNA form, the CDR3 reads TGTGCCTGGATATCGGGGCCAACCAACACAGATACGCAGTATTTT.

The chain links TRBV6-1 to TRBJ2-7; D gene unclear. Germline V lookup: CDR1 MNHNS, CDR2 SASEGT. Trimming left V 7 bases short and J 5 bases short, with 9 bases between. The CDR3 runs to 11 residues. CDR3 bases: TGTGCCAGCACCCACCTGAACGAGCAGTACTTC. Protein: CASTHLNEQYF.

This chain joins TRBV25-1 and TRBJ1-2; D unresolved. The CDR3 length is 13 residues. The germline V and J ends were trimmed by 2 bases and 10 bases, with 14 bases remaining between them. Germline V gene lookup returns CDR1 MGHDK and CDR2 SYGVNS. CDR3 sequence reads: CASSELNGPFYTF. For the CDR3, the DNA is TGTGCCAGCAGTGAACTCAACGGACCTTTCTACACCTTC.

The rearrangement joins TRBV30 to TRBJ2-1; the D gene is possibly TRBD1 (5 bases). CDR3 length: 12 amino acids. Per germline, CDR1 GTSNPN and CDR2 SVGIG (reference sequence). Trimming took off 2 bases at V and 9 bases at J, with 11 bases between the two ends. Written as DNA, the CDR3 is TGTGCCTGGAGTAATGGTCAGGGTGAGCAGTTCTTC. This codes for CAWSNGQGEQFF.

V is TRBV7-9 and J is TRBJ1-5, with D unresolved. The V and J ends lost 5 bases and 1 base respectively, with 15 bases between them. Per germline, CDR1 SEHNR and CDR2 FQNEAQ (reference sequence). The CDR3 extends over 16 amino acids. The chain's CDR3 is CASSPHGGPSNQPQHF. CDR3 nucleotide sequence: TGTGCCAGCAGCCCGCATGGAGGGCCCAGCAATCAGCCCCAGCATTTT. The full variable domain, rest sourced from reference TRBV7-9 and TRBJ1-5, is DTGVSQNPRHKITKRGQNVTFRCDPISEHNRLYWYRQTLGQGPEFLTYFQNEAQLEKSRLLSDRFSAERPKGSFSTLEIQRTEQGDSAMYLCASSPHGGPSNQPQHFGDGTRLSIL.

This chain links TRBV6-5 with TRBJ2-1, with D unresolved. This CDR3 has 15 residues. CDR1 and CDR2 (germline): MNHEY, SVGAGI. V was clipped by 7 bases and J by 0 bases, with 13 bases between them. The CDR3: CASTRSLSSYNEQFF. CDR3 nucleotide sequence: TGTGCCAGCACCAGGTCTTTGAGCTCCTACAATGAGCAGTTCTTC.

This clone was seen only a few times. The same CDR3 arises from other DNA sequences in this sample as well. This chain uses TRBV2 with TRBJ1-1, with D uncertain. The length of the CDR3 is 10 residues. Trimming took off 8 bases at V and 2 bases at J, with 3 bases between the two ends. In germline, CDR1 is SNHLY, CDR2 FYNNEI. DNA for the CDR3: TGTGCCAGCTCCAACACTGAAGCTTTCTTT. Residues: CASSNTEAFF.

This clone was seen a handful of times. In the same sample, other DNA sequences code for this CDR3. This rearrangement joins TRBV5-1 to TRBJ1-1, with a possible D match to TRBD1 (6 bases). The V gene lost 5 bases and the J gene lost 1 base, with 9 bases spanning the gap. In germline, CDR1 is SGHRS, CDR2 YFSETQ. CDR3 length: 13 residues. The CDR3 loop is CASSGQTNTEAFF. Here the CDR3 DNA reads TGCGCCAGCAGTGGACAGACGAACACTGAAGCTTTCTTT.

The chain has TRBV5-8 and TRBJ2-1; D gene ambiguous. Trimming pared 3 bases from V and 0 bases from J, leaving 19 bases between. CDR3 length: 18 amino acids. CDR1 and CDR2 (germline): SGHTS, YDEGEE. The chain's CDR3 is CASSSDPKVSGSYNEQFF. The CDR3 DNA reads as TGTGCCAGCAGCTCAGACCCCAAGGTGTCGGGCTCCTACAATGAGCAGTTCTTC.

The rearrangement joins TRBV30 to TRBJ2-7; 8 nucleotides match TRBD1. The CDR3 loop spans 13 amino acids. The V segment lost 5 bases and the J segment 2 bases; nucleotides outside the gene matches: 5. Germline V CDR1 and CDR2: GTSNPN, SVGIG (reference sequence). The CDR3 loop reads CAWLDRGTYEQYF. The CDR3, as DNA: TGTGCCTGGCTAGACAGGGGAACCTACGAGCAGTACTTC.

As for this clone: Other DNA sequences in the sample encode the same CDR3. This chain joins TRBV6-5 and TRBJ1-5, with D possibly matching TRBD1 (6 bases). The V and J ends lost 0 bases and 7 bases respectively, with 7 bases between them. The CDR3 extends over 13 amino acids. Germline V lookup: CDR1 MNHEY, CDR2 SVGAGI. CDR3 DNA: TGTGCCAGCAGTTACTCAAGGGGGCAGCCCCAGCATTTT. Translated, it gives CASSYSRGQPQHF.

The chain employs TRBV7-2 and TRBJ1-5, with 9 bases fitting TRBD1. With V trimmed by 1 base and J by 7 bases, 5 bases remained unmatched. This CDR3 is built from 15 residues. The germline V gene has CDR1 SGHTA and CDR2 FQGNSA. This CDR3 reads CASSLEQGAWQPQHF. The CDR3 nucleotides are TGTGCCAGCAGCTTAGAACAGGGGGCATGGCAGCCCCAGCATTTT.

The rearrangement links TRBV7-2 to TRBJ1-6; 7 bases align to TRBD1. The V gene's germline CDR1 is SGHTA and CDR2 FQGNSA. The CDR3 sequence is 17 residues long. V dropped 1 base and J dropped 4; count of bases not matched to a gene: 7. The chain's CDR3 is CASSLGGTAPYNSPLHF. The CDR3 DNA reads TGTGCCAGCAGCTTAGGGGGGACAGCCCCGTATAATTCACCCCTCCACTTT.

This clone occurred a few times. CDR3 residues: CAWSDWDEQYF. DNA for the CDR3: TGTGCCTGGAGTGACTGGGACGAGCAGTACTTC. The chain links TRBV30 to TRBJ2-7; D gene uncertain. CDR1 and CDR2 from the germline V gene are GTSNPN and SVGIG (reference sequence). The CDR3 has 11 amino acids. V was clipped by 1 base and J by 5 bases, with 6 bases between them.

The chain links TRBV7-2 to TRBJ2-3; 11 bases line up with TRBD1. Germline CDR1 reads SGHTA; CDR2 reads FQGNSA. The CDR3 has 15 amino acids. V shed 5 bases and J 5 bases; nucleotides not matched to a gene: 6. The CDR3 DNA reads as TGTGCCAGCAGCCCTGGACAGGGGGCGCAAGATACGCAGTATTTT. It encodes CASSPGQGAQDTQYF.

This clone turned up a few times. This sample includes further DNA sequences coding for the same CDR3. The J gene is TRBJ2-7, the V gene TRBV5-1; the D gene is possibly TRBD1 (7 bases). V was cut by 0 bases and J by 1 base, with 11 bases left in between. Looked up from germline, CDR1 is SGHRS and CDR2 is YFSETQ. The CDR3 is made up of 15 amino acids. In nucleotides, the CDR3 is TGCGCCAGCAGCTTGGAGTCAGGGGGGTCCTACGAGCAGTACTTC. Translation gives CASSLESGGSYEQYF.

The J gene is TRBJ2-2, the V gene TRBV7-2; 12 nucleotides match TRBD2. The CDR3 is made up of 16 amino acids. V lost 5 bases and J lost 5; bases outside the gene matches: 6. CDR1 is SGHTA and CDR2 is FQGNSA in the germline V gene. This CDR3 is CASSPRLAGVTGELFF. CDR3 coding DNA: TGTGCCAGCAGCCCGAGACTAGCGGGAGTTACCGGGGAGCTGTTTTTT.

The V and J genes are TRBV2 and TRBJ1-2, with D hard to call. Germline V gene data show CDR1 as SNHLY and CDR2 as FYNNEI. The CDR3 runs 12 residues. Trimming removed 6 bases at V and 7 bases at J, with 12 bases between. CDR3 coding DNA: TGTGCCAGCAGAAGTTCGGCCCGTGGCTACACCTTC. Amino acid sequence: CASRSSARGYTF.

The chain couples TRBV14 to TRBJ2-5; 15 bases are a match to TRBD2. Germline V gene data show CDR1 as SGHDN and CDR2 as FVKESK. CDR3 length: 18 residues. After removal of 6 bases from V and 4 bases from J, the junction contained 12 bases not matched to a gene. The CDR3 nucleotides read TGTGCCAGCAGAAAAGGGACTAGCGGGGGGCTCCCCGCAGAGACCCAGTACTTC. This codes for CASRKGTSGGLPAETQYF.

This chain uses TRBV5-1 with TRBJ1-1; 10 nucleotides match TRBD1. This CDR3 has 16 residues. The germline gives CDR1 SGHRS, CDR2 YFSETQ. V lost 4 bases, J lost 4 bases, and 10 bases stayed unmatched. DNA for the CDR3: TGCGCCAGCAGCAATCCGACAGGGGGCGCGAGCACTGAAGCTTTCTTT. Encoded protein: CASSNPTGGASTEAFF.

CDR3 sequence reads: CASGGGVKIRSTDTQYF. The CDR3 nucleotides read TGCGCCAGCGGCGGGGGGGTAAAAATTCGTAGCACAGATACGCAGTATTTT. The chain couples TRBV4-3 to TRBJ2-3; 9 nucleotides align to TRBD2. Germline trimming cut 8 bases from V and 0 bases from J; bases unmatched to any gene: 12. Per the germline V gene, CDR1 is LGHNA and CDR2 is YSLEER. The CDR3 extends over 17 amino acids.

The chain joins TRBV18 to TRBJ1-4, with D possibly matching TRBD1 (6 bases). Germline V gives CDR1 KGHSH, CDR2 LQKENI. Trimming stripped 4 bases from V and 0 bases from J, with 18 bases between. CDR3 length equals 18 residues. CDR3 residues: CASSHLTGNYATNEKLFF. CDR3 nucleotide sequence: TGTGCCAGCTCACACCTAACAGGGAACTACGCAACTAATGAAAAACTGTTTTTT.

This clone was detected a few times. The gene calls are TRBV28 and TRBJ2-1, with a tentative D call TRBD1 (6 bases). Germline CDR1 reads MDHEN; CDR2 reads SYDVKM. V gave up 6 bases and J gave up 12 bases, with 15 bases separating them. The CDR3 length is 12 residues. The CDR3 sequence: CASSPRTGMQFF. CDR3 nucleotides: TGTGCCAGCAGCCCCCGTACAGGGATGCAGTTCTTC.